This TCR beta chain was profiled in a study of blood T cell repertoires in COVID-19. Study as a whole: Sources were T cells, B-cell-depleted T cells, or PBMCs; the material itself was cDNA or gDNA.

The authors' processing: By means of reference gene primer amplification, nucleated cell counts were estimated. TCRdb's table, derived via immunoSEQ multiplex PCR, lists solely in-frame clones and lacks some. That table gives V, J and clone size, and the DNA gave D and trimming. Seen here are approximately 49,000 clones, approximately 88% observed once, and the top ten hold approximately 2.4%. After removal of 5 bases from V and 7 bases from J, the junction contained 8 bases not matched to a gene. The CDR3 length is 15 residues. Per the germline V gene, CDR1 is SGHNT and CDR2 is YENEEA. The receptor was isolated from a man aged 50 or older with acute or convalescent COVID-19. The sample was peripheral blood. V is TRBV11-3 and J is TRBJ2-7; 13 bases are a match to TRBD2. CDR3 DNA sequence: TGTGCCAGCAGCCTCGGACTAGCGGGAGCAGGTGAGCAGTACTTC. This codes for CASSLGLAGAGEQYF.